This T cell receptor (beta chain) derives from a study of blood T cell repertoires in COVID-19 (dated by TCRdb to 2018 to 2020). At the level of the whole study: Samples covering the acute and convalescent phases of COVID-19 were provided by collaborators in the United States, Italy and Spain. The prospective study material was composed of cDNA or gDNA derived from T cells, B-cell-depleted T cells, or PBMCs. The dataset comprised deeply sampled blood TCRbeta repertoires from subjects exposed to, actively infected with, or recovered from COVID-19. The repertoires were released in a freely available public database intended as a resource for research on the immune response to SARS-CoV-2. Samples came from the ongoing ImmuneRACE study (first 160 participants) plus 1,254 subjects from 6 global collaborators. A de-identified subject ID, COVID-19 status, age in years and sex were almost always included in the sample metadata. HLA class I and class II types, where available, came from metadata supplied by the sample provider rather than from assay-based typing. What the work shows at the level of the full study, not this receptor alone: Clinical and demographic metadata were provided uncurated, with the amount varying by source and participant.

Participants in the prospective study were aged roughly 18 to 90 years, lived in 20 to 30 United States geographic areas, and enrolled through a virtual design. Cohort assignment in the prospective study relied on participant-reported clinical history from a screening survey and a study questionnaire. Recovered participants in ImmuneRACE Cohort 3 were defined by two consecutive negative NP/OP PCR tests, clearance by a healthcare professional, or resolution of symptoms. Mobile phlebotomists in the prospective study collected whole blood, serum and a nasopharyngeal or oropharyngeal swab from every participant. Additional blood draws and questionnaires over an approximately 2-month period could optionally be provided by prospective study participants. Before DNA extraction, blood samples from the prospective study were shipped at room temperature or frozen. Trimming costs V 1 base and J 2 bases, and their ends lie 8 bases apart. Counted from cysteine to phenylalanine, this CDR3 has 15 amino acids. This entry keeps only the CDR3 DNA: 45 bases, framed from base 1. CDR1 and CDR2 are read off the germline V gene as SGHVS and FNYEAQ.

The immunoSEQ Assay, a bias-controlled multiplex PCR, was used to amplify TCRbeta CDR3 regions from genomic DNA. Processing in the source paper ran as follows. Within the assay, amplification of reference gene primers was used to estimate how many nucleated cells each sample contained. To quantify the absolute abundance of each unique TCRbeta CDR3 rearrangement, sequence reads were collapsed and filtered. For each sample, productive Simpson clonality was calculated by taking the square root of Simpson's diversity index across productive rearrangements. This is the immuneACCESS table as TCRdb keeps it, with only in-frame sequences that have V and J called. A part of the clones is gone; compared with another copy, unresolved V genes explain less than half, and the rest is unexplained. For V, J and clone size, that table is used; D and trimming come from the DNA. The sample table contains 280,000 or so clones; only one count was recorded for around 88% of them. The top ten hold 6% to 6.5% of the sample.

With respect to this clone: No cognate antigen has been identified for it. The sample holds no much larger clone one base away, and base qualities are not on file.

Sequencing was carried out using PBMCs or T cells enriched from blood (not recorded which). The rearranged segments are TRBV7-6 and TRBJ2-2; confidence is insufficient to name the D gene. The sequence came from a woman aged 40-49 years who had recovered from COVID-19. The DNA reads TGTGCCAGCAGCTTAGGCGCCTCCAACACCGGGGAGCTGTTTTTT. Its protein reads: CASSLGASNTGELFF.